One sample yielded the 26 T cell receptor beta chains listed below, sequenced in a study of vaccination and CD4 T cells after COVID-19. Treatment here: 10-day PBMC culture with coronavirus spike peptide pools or control peptides (ViraFEST assay). These receptors' targets are unknown. Cultured CD4+ T-cell DNA underwent Oncomine TCR Beta short-read sequencing. TCRdb used MiXCR to reprocess the PCR reads, holding one entry per CDR3 protein. The data show about 15,000 distinct CDR3 sequences, around 53% seen once. Sequencing was done on a sample of CD4+ T cells from blood, cultured in vitro. The receptors originated from a human donor who had recovered from COVID-19.

The rearrangement uses TRBV7-2 and TRBJ2-3; weak D call: TRBD1 (5 bases). This CDR3 spans 14 amino acids. Trimming stripped 5 bases from V and 2 bases from J, with 11 bases between. Germline assignment: CDR1 SGHTA and CDR2 FQGNSA. CDR3 residues: CASSLDSATDTQYF. For the CDR3, the DNA is TGTGCCAGCAGCCTAGACAGCGCCACAGATACGCAGTATTTT.

This clonotype showed up just a few times. The rearrangement links TRBV6-5 to TRBJ1-1; D may be TRBD1 (5 bases). CDR3 size: 15 residues. Germline V gene data show CDR1 as MNHEY and CDR2 as SVGAGI. Trimming removed 4 bases at V and 5 bases at J, with 17 bases between. This CDR3 reads CASSSLRRGGTEAFF. In nucleotides, the CDR3 is TGTGCCAGCAGTTCCCTCCGGCGGGGCGGAACTGAAGCTTTCTTT.

This clonotype was counted between two and nine times. This chain joins TRBV7-3 and TRBJ2-2, with D unresolved. CDR3 length: 15 amino acids. The germline gives CDR1 SGHTA, CDR2 FQGTGA. Trimming left V 5 bases short and J 0 bases short, with 10 bases between. CDR3 loop: CASSANGPNTGELFF. In nucleotides, the CDR3 is TGTGCCAGCAGCGCCAATGGGCCGAACACCGGGGAGCTGTTTTTT.

The CDR3, as DNA: TGTGCCAGCAGTTTCTGGGACATCGTCCAGCAAGAGACCCAGTACTTC. Protein sequence: CASSFWDIVQQETQYF. The chain employs TRBV28 and TRBJ2-5; a weak D match, TRBD1 (6 bases). V lost 3 bases to trimming and J lost 2 bases, with 16 bases between them. CDR1 is MDHEN and CDR2 is SYDVKM in the germline V gene. The CDR3 is 16 amino acids.

This chain links TRBV6-2 or TRBV6-3 with TRBJ1-1; TRBD1 might be the D (5 bases). Trimming removed 2 bases at V and 6 bases at J, with 7 bases between. The CDR3 is 12 residues long. CDR1 is MNHEY, CDR2 SVGEGT, per germline. The CDR3 sequence is CASSYGQSEAFF. For the CDR3, the DNA is TGTGCCAGCAGTTACGGACAATCTGAAGCTTTCTTT.

This clonotype was detected a few times. The V gene is TRBV28, the J gene TRBJ1-3; the D gene is possibly TRBD1 (5 bases). Trimming cost V 6 bases and J 2 bases, with 11 bases left between them. This CDR3 spans 14 amino acids. Germline V CDR1 and CDR2: MDHEN, SYDVKM. For the CDR3, the DNA is TGTGCCAGCAGCGTCGGGGGGGCTGGAAACACCATATATTTT. Amino acid sequence: CASSVGGAGNTIYF.

The rearrangement joins TRBV25-1 to TRBJ2-1, with 10 bases aligning to TRBD1. In germline, CDR1 is MGHDK, CDR2 SYGVNS. This CDR3 comprises 14 residues. V was clipped by 6 bases and J by 5 bases; unmatched bases: 4. The CDR3 DNA follows: TGTGCCAGCAGGACAGGGGGCCTAAACAATGAGCAGTTCTTC. Translation gives CASRTGGLNNEQFF.

This chain joins TRBV18 and TRBJ2-6; tentatively, D is TRBD2 (5 bases). With 6 bases removed from V and 5 bases from J, the gap between germline ends came to 8 bases. In germline, CDR1 is KGHSH, CDR2 LQKENI. The CDR3 has 13 residues. CDR3 loop: CASSDGRANVLTF. For the CDR3, the DNA is TGTGCCAGCTCCGACGGGAGGGCCAACGTCCTGACTTTC.

A word on this clonotype: The DNA is left out, because the CDR3 cannot be placed on it with certainty; the CDR3 is given as TCRdb lists it. The rearrangement joins TRBV21-1 to TRBJ2-7. TRBV21-1 is a documented pseudogene. The CDR3 length equals 22 residues, ends included. CDR3 loop: CASTNQTSMYLCASSLTYEQYF.

The rearrangement uses TRBV2 and TRBJ1-5; perhaps TRBD1 as D (5 bases). The CDR3 is 16 amino acids. V was pared by 2 bases and J by 0 bases, with 11 bases between. The germline V gene has CDR1 SNHLY and CDR2 FYNNEI. The CDR3 DNA sequence: TGTGCCAGCAGTGAAACGGGGCGCGGTAGCAATCAGCCCCAGCATTTT. Residues: CASSETGRGSNQPQHF. Using reference TRBV2 and TRBJ1-5 for the parts outside the CDR3, the full variable domain is EPEVTQTPSHQVTQMGQEVILRCVPISNHLYFYWYRQILGQKVEFLVSFYNNEISEKSEIFDDQFSVERPDGSNFTLKIRSTKLEDSAMYFCASSETGRGSNQPQHFGDGTRLSIL.

The rearrangement joins TRBV6-2 or TRBV6-3 to TRBJ2-7, with 7 bases that match TRBD2. The CDR3 has 14 residues. Germline V gene lookup returns CDR1 MNHEY and CDR2 SVGEGT. The V and J ends lost 7 bases and 10 bases, in that order; junction bases with no gene match: 16. The CDR3 region has the DNA TGTGCCAGCACCAACCGTCTAGCGGCCTCCTATCAGTACTTC. This translates into CASTNRLAASYQYF.

The gene calls are TRBV6-1 and TRBJ1-1, with D tentatively TRBD1 (5 bases). The CDR3 has 14 amino acids. V lost 6 bases and J 2 bases, leaving 13 bases between the germline ends. The germline CDR1 and CDR2 sequences are MNHNS and SASEGT. The CDR3 nucleotides read TGTGCCAGCAGCCCCGGGGCAGTCAACACTGAAGCTTTCTTT. Translated, it gives CASSPGAVNTEAFF.

This clonotype showed up just a few times. The CDR3 DNA is TGTGCCAGCAGCGCCAGGGACAGGTCCTCGCCCCAGCATTTT. It translates to CASSARDRSSPQHF. The J gene is TRBJ1-5, the V gene TRBV11-2; 8 nucleotides agree with TRBD1. The J segment lost 9 bases and the V segment lost 5 bases, leaving 9 bases of the junction unmatched. CDR1 and CDR2 (germline): SGHAT, FQNNGV. The CDR3 covers 14 residues.

In this sample, this clonotype turned up a few times. The chain combines TRBV6-5 with TRBJ1-3; possibly TRBD1 for D (5 bases). Germline CDR1 reads MNHEY; CDR2 reads SVGAGI. V gave up 4 bases and J gave up 9 bases, with 16 bases separating them. The CDR3 loop spans 14 amino acids. CDR3 DNA: TGTGCCAGCAGTTCAGACAGCTTCGGAGGCACCATATATTTT. Protein sequence: CASSSDSFGGTIYF.

V usage is TRBV7-9 and J usage is TRBJ1-5, with D maybe TRBD1 (5 bases). The CDR3 runs to 15 residues. V was clipped by 5 bases and J by 4 bases, with 15 bases between them. Germline CDR1 SEHNR, CDR2 FQNEAQ (reference sequence). The CDR3 region has the DNA TGTGCCAGCAGCCCTCTCGGGACCGAAAATCAGCCCCAGCATTTT. This sequence encodes CASSPLGTENQPQHF.

V gene TRBV5-4 combines with J gene TRBJ2-5; TRBD1 matches at 7 bases. The germline gives CDR1 SGHNT, CDR2 YYREEE (reference sequence). The CDR3 spans 13 residues. V lost 4 bases and J lost 2; bases outside the gene matches: 2. The chain's CDR3 is CASSTGQQETQYF. DNA of the CDR3: TGTGCCAGCAGCACGGGACAGCAAGAGACCCAGTACTTC.

The genes are TRBV6-2 or TRBV6-3 and TRBJ2-1; D is undetermined. This CDR3 contains 11 residues. From germline, CDR1 is MNHEY and CDR2 SVGEGT. V was trimmed by 7 bases and J by 7 bases, leaving 8 bases between them. CDR3 protein: CASNWRNEQFF. DNA for the CDR3: TGTGCCAGCAACTGGCGGAATGAGCAGTTCTTC.

This clonotype was detected only a few times. The chain has TRBV20-1 and TRBJ1-2; D is unresolved. The CDR3 spans 13 residues. Germline V CDR1 and CDR2: DFQATT, SNEGSKA (reference sequence). The germline V and J ends were trimmed by 6 bases and 1 base, with 12 bases remaining between them. CDR3 residues: CSATGAFNYGYTF. The CDR3 nucleotides are TGCAGTGCCACGGGAGCCTTTAACTATGGCTACACCTTC.

The chain couples TRBV7-9 to TRBJ2-3, with TRBD1 matching 7 bases. Germline V CDR1 and CDR2: SEHNR, FQNEAQ (reference sequence). The J segment lost 1 base and the V segment lost 5 bases, leaving 6 bases of the junction unmatched. The CDR3 runs to 15 residues. The CDR3 protein is CASSPGQPGTDTQYF. In nucleotides, the CDR3 is TGTGCCAGCAGCCCGGGACAGCCCGGCACAGATACGCAGTATTTT.

This chain uses TRBV7-9 with TRBJ1-1; D not certain. The CDR3 length is 11 residues. CDR1 is SEHNR and CDR2 is FQNEAQ in the germline V gene (reference sequence). V lost 5 bases and J lost 9, with 10 bases in between. The CDR3 loop reads CASSPFGQAFF. The CDR3 DNA sequence: TGTGCCAGCAGCCCCTTTGGGCAAGCTTTCTTT.

This clonotype was detected only a few times. V is TRBV5-4 and J is TRBJ2-5; no clear D gene. V was clipped by 0 bases and J by 0 bases, with 12 bases between them. Looked up from germline, CDR1 is SGHNT and CDR2 is YYREEE (reference sequence). The CDR3 is made up of 16 amino acids. CDR3 sequence reads: CASSLAGILYQETQYF. The CDR3 DNA is TGTGCCAGCAGCTTGGCAGGTATCCTCTACCAAGAGACCCAGTACTTC.

This clonotype was observed a handful of times. The chain joins TRBV6-2 or TRBV6-3 to TRBJ2-5, with 9 bases lining up with TRBD2. The CDR3 totals 13 residues. CDR1 and CDR2 (germline): MNHEY, SVGEGT. With 11 bases clipped from V and 5 bases from J, the junction kept 9 bases outside the gene matches. CDR3 sequence: CAGRGRAPETQYF. CDR3 DNA: TGTGCCGGCCGCGGGAGGGCCCCCGAGACCCAGTACTTC.

The genes are TRBV12-3 or TRBV12-4 and TRBJ1-2; 7 bases are a match to TRBD1. The CDR3 covers 13 residues. The junction had 6 bases not matched to a gene; V was cut back by 7 bases and J by 4 bases. The CDR3 is CASTSDRTYGYTF. The CDR3, as DNA: TGTGCCAGCACTTCGGACAGGACCTATGGCTACACCTTC.

The rearrangement links TRBV18 to TRBJ1-1; 8 bases map to TRBD1. The CDR3 has 15 residues. Trimming took 1 base from V and 5 from J; bases not matched to a gene: 6. CDR1 and CDR2 from the germline V gene are KGHSH and LQKENI. The CDR3 bases are TGTGCCAGCTCACCACAGGACAGGGTGGAAACTGAAGCTTTCTTT. This translates into CASSPQDRVETEAFF. Drawing the rest from reference TRBV18 and TRBJ1-1, the complete variable domain is NAGVMQNPRHLVRRRGQEARLRCSPMKGHSHVYWYRQLPEEGLKFMVYLQKENIIDESGMPKERFSAEFPKEGPSILRIQQVVRGDSAAYFCASSPQDRVETEAFFGQGTRLTVV.

By share, this clonotype counts as medium-sized. The chain is built from TRBV7-8 and TRBJ2-7; 13 nucleotides match TRBD2. Losses at the gene ends were 2 bases for V and 1 base for J; bases not matched to a gene: 8. Germline V gives CDR1 SGHVS, CDR2 FQNEAQ. This CDR3 is 18 amino acids long. The CDR3 coding sequence is TGTGCCAGCAGCTTAATAGTGACTAGCGGGAGGAGATCCTACGAGCAGTACTTC. Translated: CASSLIVTSGRRSYEQYF.

This clonotype is medium-sized. The chain links TRBV7-3 to TRBJ2-1, with D maybe TRBD2 (7 bases). The CDR3 consists of 19 residues. CDR1 SGHTA and CDR2 FQGTGA come from the germline V gene. With 5 bases removed from V and 0 bases from J, the gap between germline ends came to 23 bases. The DNA for the CDR3 is TGTGCCAGCAGCCACCCCCGAGGGGGGGGCAGGGGCTCCTACAATGAGCAGTTCTTC. This translates into CASSHPRGGGRGSYNEQFF. Filled out from reference TRBV7-3 and TRBJ2-1, the complete variable domain reads GAGVSQTPSNKVTEKGKYVELRCDPISGHTALYWYRQSLGQGPEFLIYFQGTGAADDSGLPNDRFFAVRPEGSVSTLKIQRTERGDSAVYLCASSHPRGGGRGSYNEQFFGPGTRLTVL.